A selection of T cell receptor beta chains follows, all from one sample in a study of cytomegalovirus exposure and HLA in healthy donors. TCRdb's table, derived via immunoSEQ multiplex PCR, lists solely in-frame clones and lacks some. The sample holds 150,000 to 200,000 clones, about 86% seen once. Material: PBMCs. These receptors originate from a woman aged 25 to 45 in good health and CMV-seronegative. CDR3s include the opening cysteine and the closing phenylalanine or tryptophan. The D gene is left open where the match is weak. The size field is filled for only some rows; it gives once, few, many or a size class.

J gene	D gene	V gene	clone size	CDR3 protein	CDR3 DNA
TRBJ2-3	NA	TRBV5-3	once	CARSLVGGPTDTQYF	TGTGCCAGAAGCTTGGTGGGGGGACCCACAGATACGCAGTATTTT
TRBJ2-1	NA	TRBV6-4	once	CASSGGREQFF	TGTGCCAGCAGTGGAGGTCGAGAGCAGTTCTTC
TRBJ2-7	TRBD1	TRBV2	NA	CASSRDSSYEQYF	TGTGCCAGCTCCAGGGACAGCTCCTACGAGCAGTACTTC
TRBJ2-7	NA	TRBV6-5	NA	CATLDYSYEQYF	TGTGCCACCCTAGACTACTCCTACGAGCAGTACTTC
TRBJ1-5	NA	TRBV5-1	NA	CASSLEGVNQPQHF	TGCGCCAGCAGCTTGGAAGGAGTCAATCAGCCCCAGCATTTT
TRBJ1-5	NA	TRBV6-1	once	CASNLGQNQPQHF	TGTGCCAGCAACCTGGGACAAAATCAGCCCCAGCATTTT
TRBJ1-1	NA	TRBV11-2	NA	CASSSDSVSTEAFF	TGTGCCAGCAGCTCGGACTCGGTCAGCACTGAAGCTTTCTTT
TRBJ2-1	NA	TRBV7-2	NA	CASSPQGREQFF	TGTGCCAGCAGCCCACAGGGACGAGAGCAGTTCTTC
TRBJ1-1	NA	TRBV5-4	NA	CASSLEGRGDGAFF	TGTGCCAGCAGCTTGGAAGGTCGGGGAGATGGGGCTTTCTTT
TRBJ2-7	NA	TRBV6-5	NA	CASRDTGSYEQYF	TGTGCCAGCAGGGACACAGGGAGCTACGAGCAGTACTTC
TRBJ1-5	NA	TRBV28	NA	CASSKKVAPRDQPQHF	TGTGCCAGCAGTAAGAAAGTCGCACCACGAGATCAGCCCCAGCATTTT
TRBJ1-3	NA	TRBV5-1	few	CASSFGENSGNTIYF	TGCGCCAGCAGCTTTGGGGAGAACTCTGGAAACACCATATATTTT
TRBJ2-7	TRBD2	TRBV5-6	NA	CASSLRVWGGLFSYEQYF	TGTGCCAGCAGCTTGCGGGTATGGGGGGGGTTGTTCTCCTACGAGCAGTACTTC
TRBJ2-7	TRBD2	TRBV11-2	once	CASSPTSGNVYEQYF	TGTGCCAGCAGCCCGACTAGCGGGAACGTCTACGAGCAGTACTTC
TRBJ2-7	TRBD2	TRBV10-2	few	CAPTLWGLAVYEQYF	TGCGCCCCGACCTTATGGGGACTAGCGGTCTACGAGCAGTACTTC
TRBJ2-5	NA	TRBV9	NA	CASSVPQGGETQYF	TGTGCCAGCAGCGTTCCGCAGGGTGGAGAGACCCAGTACTTC
TRBJ1-6	NA	TRBV7-8	NA	CASSLLAGGVDSPLHF	TGTGCCAGCAGCTTACTAGCCGGGGGGGTGGATTCACCCCTCCACTTT
TRBJ2-7	NA	TRBV7-9	NA	CASSPLRGGTALGEQYF	TGTGCCAGCAGCCCACTTCGCGGCGGGACCGCCCTGGGGGAGCAGTACTTC
TRBJ2-7	NA	TRBV28	NA	CASSLDSITYEQYF	TGTGCCAGCAGTTTAGACAGTATTACCTACGAGCAGTACTTC
TRBJ2-1	TRBD2	TRBV4-3	NA	CASSQEGPGLAGDPYNEQFF	TGCGCCAGCAGCCAAGAGGGTCCCGGACTAGCGGGAGACCCCTACAATGAGCAGTTCTTC
TRBJ2-7	TRBD1	TRBV19	NA	CASSIRGQGSYEQYF	TGTGCCAGTAGTATAAGGGGACAGGGCTCCTACGAGCAGTACTTC
TRBJ1-4	NA	TRBV18	NA	CASSPASGGTNEKLFF	TGTGCCAGCTCACCCGCAAGCGGGGGAACTAATGAAAAACTGTTTTTT